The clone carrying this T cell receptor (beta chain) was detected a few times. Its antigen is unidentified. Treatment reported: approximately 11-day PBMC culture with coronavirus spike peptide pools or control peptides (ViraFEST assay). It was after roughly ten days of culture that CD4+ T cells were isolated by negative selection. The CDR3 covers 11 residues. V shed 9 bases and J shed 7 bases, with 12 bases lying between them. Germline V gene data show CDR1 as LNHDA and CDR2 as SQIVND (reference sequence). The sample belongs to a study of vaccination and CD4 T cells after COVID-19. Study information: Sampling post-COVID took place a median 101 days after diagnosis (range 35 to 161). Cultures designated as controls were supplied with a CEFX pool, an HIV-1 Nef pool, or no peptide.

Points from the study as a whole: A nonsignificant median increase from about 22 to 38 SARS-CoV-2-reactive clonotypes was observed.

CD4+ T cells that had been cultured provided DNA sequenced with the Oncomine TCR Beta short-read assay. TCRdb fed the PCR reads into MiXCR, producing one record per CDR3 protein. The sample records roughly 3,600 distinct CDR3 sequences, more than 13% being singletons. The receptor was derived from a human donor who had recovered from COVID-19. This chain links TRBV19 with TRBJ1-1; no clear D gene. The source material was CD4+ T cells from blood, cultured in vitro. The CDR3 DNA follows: TGTGCCAGCCAACGACGAGATGAAGCTTTCTTT. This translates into CASQRRDEAFF.